This is a list of T cell receptor beta chains from one sample in a study of Graves' ophthalmopathy and Graves' hyperthyroidism. One entry per CDR3 protein results from TCRdb running MiXCR on the multiplex PCR reads. The top ten clones hold more than 9.5% of a sample with approximately 1.2 million distinct CDR3 sequences, roughly two fifths of them seen once. The sequenced sample was peripheral blood or thyroid tissue (not recorded which). These receptors all come from an adult man with Graves' hyperthyroidism. Both conserved end residues are part of each CDR3. Fields, in order: D gene, V gene, clone size, J gene, CDR3 protein, CDR3 DNA. A D gene is named only where the DNA matches it firmly. The size entry is marked missing in some rows and otherwise reads once, few, many or a size class.

D: -
V: TRBV6-5
size: -
J: TRBJ1-1
CDR3: CASSYFFGANTEAFF
DNA: TGTGCCAGCAGTTACTTTTTTGGGGCGAACACTGAAGCTTTCTTT

D: -
V: TRBV3-1
size: -
J: TRBJ1-5
CDR3: CASSQALGNQPQHF
DNA: TGTGCCAGCAGCCAAGCTTTAGGGAATCAGCCCCAGCATTTT

D: TRBD2
V: TRBV20-1
size: many
J: TRBJ2-7
CDR3: CSARRLAGVGYEQYF
DNA: TGCAGTGCTAGGCGACTAGCGGGAGTGGGCTACGAGCAGTACTTC

D: -
V: TRBV29-1
size: many
J: TRBJ1-2
CDR3: CSVGVDTIGYTF
DNA: TGCAGCGTTGGTGTAGATACTATCGGCTACACCTTC

D: TRBD1
V: TRBV25-1
size: many
J: TRBJ1-4
CDR3: CASCRKTGTGDEKLFF
DNA: TGTGCCAGCTGCAGAAAAACCGGGACAGGGGATGAAAAACTGTTTTTT

D: TRBD2
V: TRBV28
size: -
J: TRBJ2-7
CDR3: CASGQLAGAGYEQYF
DNA: TGTGCCAGCGGACAACTAGCGGGAGCAGGCTACGAGCAGTACTTC

D: -
V: TRBV12-3/TRBV12-4
size: -
J: TRBJ2-5
CDR3: CASSWSPETQYF
DNA: TGTGCCAGCAGTTGGTCGCCCGAGACCCAGTACTTC

D: TRBD2
V: TRBV15
size: many
J: TRBJ2-5
CDR3: CATSRDPSGDQETQYF
DNA: TGTGCCACCAGCAGAGATCCTAGCGGGGACCAAGAGACCCAGTACTTC

D: TRBD1
V: TRBV30
size: -
J: TRBJ1-5
CDR3: CAWRGTGSSQPQHF
DNA: TGTGCCTGGAGGGGGACAGGGTCAAGTCAGCCCCAGCATTTT

D: -
V: TRBV7-9
size: -
J: TRBJ1-5
CDR3: CASRAKQADPQHF
DNA: TGTGCCAGCAGGGCAAAGCAGGCCGATCCCCAGCATTTT

D: -
V: TRBV20-1
size: -
J: TRBJ1-5
CDR3: CSASRQGGGDQPQHF
DNA: TGCAGTGCTAGTCGGCAGGGCGGGGGGGATCAGCCCCAGCATTTT

D: TRBD1
V: TRBV10-3
size: -
J: TRBJ2-5
CDR3: CAIGQGNETQYF
DNA: TGTGCCATCGGACAGGGGAATGAGACCCAGTACTTC

D: -
V: TRBV10-1
size: many
J: TRBJ1-1
CDR3: CASSSPGRPEAFF
DNA: TGCGCCAGCAGTAGCCCGGGACGGCCCGAAGCTTTCTTT

D: TRBD1
V: TRBV29-1
size: many
J: TRBJ2-7
CDR3: CSVDKAGGNEQYF
DNA: TGCAGCGTTGACAAGGCAGGGGGTAACGAGCAGTACTTC

D: -
V: TRBV20-1
size: many
J: TRBJ1-4
CDR3: CSATGGGTNEKLFF
DNA: TGCAGTGCTACGGGGGGAGGAACTAATGAAAAACTGTTTTTT

D: -
V: TRBV11-1
size: -
J: TRBJ1-2
CDR3: CASSLAAGGILSYGYTF
DNA: TGTGCCAGCAGCTTAGCAGCCGGGGGAATCCTTAGCTATGGCTACACCTTC

D: -
V: TRBV24-1
size: few
J: TRBJ1-2
CDR3: CATSDPGVDEYGYTF
DNA: TGTGCCACCAGTGACCCGGGAGTGGATGAGTATGGCTACACCTTC

D: -
V: TRBV4-3
size: -
J: TRBJ1-4
CDR3: CASSQGPTDGQPNEKLFF
DNA: TGCGCCAGCAGCCAAGGTCCAACAGATGGACAGCCGAATGAAAAACTGTTTTTT

D: TRBD2
V: TRBV7-2
size: many
J: TRBJ2-7
CDR3: CASSFRRGETYEQYF
DNA: TGTGCCAGCAGCTTCCGGCGGGGGGAAACCTACGAGCAGTACTTC

D: -
V: TRBV10-3
size: many
J: TRBJ2-7
CDR3: CASHPGTIQNEQYF
DNA: TGTGCCAGTCACCCCGGGACAATCCAGAACGAGCAGTACTTC

D: -
V: TRBV29-1
size: many
J: TRBJ2-5
CDR3: CSVGDRETQYF
DNA: TGCAGCGTTGGGGATAGGGAGACCCAGTACTTC

D: TRBD1
V: TRBV2
size: many
J: TRBJ1-1
CDR3: CASSEPRTRQGAMNTEAFF
DNA: TGTGCCAGCAGTGAACCAAGAACTAGACAGGGGGCCATGAACACTGAAGCTTTCTTT

D: -
V: TRBV7-8
size: few
J: TRBJ1-1
CDR3: CASSLVSRWQGETEAFF
DNA: TGTGCCAGCAGCTTAGTCTCTCGGTGGCAGGGTGAGACTGAAGCTTTCTTT

D: -
V: TRBV28
size: -
J: TRBJ2-7
CDR3: CASSVIGSYEQYF
DNA: TGTGCCAGCAGTGTAATAGGGTCCTACGAGCAGTACTTC

D: TRBD1
V: TRBV19
size: -
J: TRBJ2-7
CDR3: CASTGGYQQYF
DNA: TGTGCCAGTACAGGGGGTTATCAGCAGTACTTC

D: TRBD1
V: TRBV7-9
size: -
J: TRBJ1-5
CDR3: CASSSSGTGKQPQHF
DNA: TGTGCCAGCAGCTCTTCCGGGACAGGGAAACAGCCCCAGCATTTT

D: TRBD1
V: TRBV20-1
size: many
J: TRBJ1-5
CDR3: CSARGPLGQGDQPQHF
DNA: TGCAGTGCTAGAGGTCCTTTAGGACAGGGGGATCAGCCCCAGCATTTT

D: -
V: TRBV13
size: many
J: TRBJ2-7
CDR3: CASSRSTTYEQYF
DNA: TGTGCCAGCAGCAGATCCACAACCTACGAGCAGTACTTC

D: TRBD2
V: TRBV7-2
size: once
J: TRBJ2-3
CDR3: CASSISGGAEDTQYF
DNA: TGTGCCAGCAGCATTAGCGGGGGGGCCGAAGATACGCAGTATTTT

D: -
V: TRBV7-9
size: many
J: TRBJ2-2
CDR3: CASSYSDGELFF
DNA: TGTGCCAGCAGCTATTCGGACGGGGAGCTGTTTTTT

D: -
V: TRBV29-1
size: few
J: TRBJ1-1
CDR3: CSVDGPVTSEAFF
DNA: TGCAGCGTTGACGGGCCCGTGACATCCGAAGCTTTCTTT

D: TRBD1
V: TRBV7-9
size: -
J: TRBJ2-5
CDR3: CASTLGQGAVETQYF
DNA: TGTGCCAGCACCCTCGGACAGGGGGCTGTAGAGACCCAGTACTTC

D: -
V: TRBV29-1
size: many
J: TRBJ2-6
CDR3: CSVWQTSGANVLTF
DNA: TGCAGCGTTTGGCAGACCTCTGGGGCCAACGTCCTGACTTTC

D: -
V: TRBV20-1
size: many
J: TRBJ2-6
CDR3: CSARLGANVLTF
DNA: TGCAGTGCTAGGCTTGGGGCCAACGTCCTGACTTTC

D: TRBD1
V: TRBV11-2
size: few
J: TRBJ1-4
CDR3: CASRRGQEKATNEKLFF
DNA: TGTGCCAGCAGGCGAGGACAGGAAAAGGCAACTAATGAAAAACTGTTTTTT

D: -
V: TRBV9
size: few
J: TRBJ1-2
CDR3: CASSVDPGLGNYGYTF
DNA: TGTGCCAGCAGCGTAGACCCCGGGTTGGGCAACTATGGCTACACCTTC

D: -
V: TRBV2
size: -
J: TRBJ2-7
CDR3: CASSAGEYF
DNA: TGTGCCAGCAGTGCAGGGGAGTACTTC

D: -
V: TRBV7-9
size: many
J: TRBJ2-5
CDR3: CASSQLMRIQETQYF
DNA: TGTGCCAGCAGCCAATTGATGCGAATCCAAGAGACCCAGTACTTC

D: TRBD1
V: TRBV10-3
size: few
J: TRBJ1-1
CDR3: CAISDPSGGGRSSGAVNTESFF
DNA: TGTGCCATCAGTGACCCCTCTGGAGGGGGCAGGAGTTCGGGGGCCGTGAACACTGAATCTTTCTTT

D: -
V: TRBV29-1
size: -
J: TRBJ2-7
CDR3: CSSMYGTYEQYF
DNA: TGCAGCTCCATGTACGGGACCTACGAGCAGTACTTC

D: -
V: TRBV19
size: few
J: TRBJ2-7
CDR3: CASSIPGRPYEQYF
DNA: TGTGCCAGTAGTATCCCTGGGCGGCCCTACGAGCAGTACTTC

D: -
V: TRBV25-1
size: many
J: TRBJ2-2
CDR3: CASSRIWGSGELFF
DNA: TGTGCCAGCAGCAGAATTTGGGGCTCCGGGGAGCTGTTTTTT

D: TRBD1
V: TRBV4-2
size: many
J: TRBJ1-2
CDR3: CASSQASFGQGGYTF
DNA: TGTGCCAGCAGCCAAGCCTCCTTCGGACAGGGTGGCTACACCTTC

D: -
V: TRBV12-3/TRBV12-4
size: -
J: TRBJ2-7
CDR3: CASSLEGSPYEQYF
DNA: TGTGCCAGCAGTTTAGAGGGCAGCCCCTACGAGCAGTACTTC

D: -
V: TRBV6-2/TRBV6-3
size: -
J: TRBJ2-7
CDR3: CASSYTPDSAIYEQYF
DNA: TGTGCCAGCAGTTACACCCCGGACAGCGCGATCTACGAGCAGTACTTC

D: -
V: TRBV6-1
size: few
J: TRBJ2-7
CDR3: CASKTEPTAYEQYF
DNA: TGTGCCAGCAAAACAGAACCGACCGCCTACGAGCAGTACTTC

D: -
V: TRBV19
size: few
J: TRBJ1-5
CDR3: CASSIAGFGSQPQHF
DNA: TGTGCCAGTAGTATAGCCGGGTTTGGTAGTCAGCCCCAGCATTTT

D: TRBD1
V: TRBV19
size: many
J: TRBJ1-6
CDR3: CASSHGQGASPLHF
DNA: TGTGCCAGTAGTCACGGACAGGGGGCTTCACCCCTCCACTTT

D: -
V: TRBV29-1
size: many
J: TRBJ1-5
CDR3: CSVLGDSSNQPQHF
DNA: TGCAGCGTTTTGGGGGACTCCAGCAATCAGCCCCAGCATTTT

D: -
V: TRBV7-2
size: -
J: TRBJ2-5
CDR3: CASNLGTGGGETQYF
DNA: TGTGCCAGCAACCTAGGGACCGGAGGGGGTGAGACCCAGTACTTC

D: TRBD2
V: TRBV29-1
size: -
J: TRBJ2-7
CDR3: CSVAVGLEQYF
DNA: TGCAGCGTTGCGGTGGGACTAGAGCAGTACTTC

D: -
V: TRBV7-6
size: -
J: TRBJ2-5
CDR3: CASLTNGETQYF
DNA: TGTGCCAGCTTGACGAACGGGGAGACCCAGTACTTC

D: -
V: TRBV5-1
size: -
J: TRBJ2-7
CDR3: CASSLTRASYGQYF
DNA: TGCGCCAGCAGCTTAACCAGGGCCTCCTACGGGCAGTACTTC

D: -
V: TRBV7-9
size: few
J: TRBJ2-3
CDR3: CASSPAGLNTDTQYF
DNA: TGTGCCAGCAGCCCGGCGGGCTTGAACACAGATACGCAGTATTTT

D: -
V: TRBV20-1
size: many
J: TRBJ1-1
CDR3: CSAGTLGFAFF
DNA: TGCAGTGCTGGGACGCTAGGTTTTGCTTTCTTT

D: -
V: TRBV25-1
size: -
J: TRBJ1-1
CDR3: CASRSNQRLNTEAFF
DNA: TGTGCCAGCAGATCCAACCAGCGGCTGAACACTGAAGCTTTCTTT

D: -
V: TRBV10-3
size: once
J: TRBJ1-5
CDR3: CASSYSKMTDQPQHF
DNA: TGTGCCAGCAGTTACTCCAAAATGACAGATCAGCCCCAGCATTTT

D: -
V: TRBV19
size: few
J: TRBJ1-1
CDR3: CASSPTQEFTEAFF
DNA: TGTGCCAGTAGCCCCACTCAGGAATTTACTGAAGCTTTCTTT

D: TRBD1
V: TRBV7-9
size: many
J: TRBJ2-7
CDR3: CASSTTGAEQYF
DNA: TGTGCCAGCAGCACAACAGGGGCCGAGCAGTACTTC